This TCR beta chain is drawn from a study of shared clonotypes between healthy human individuals. A word on this clone: Its antigen remains unknown.

Assay execution took place at the deep level. Several immunoSEQ plates received, in even portions, the genomic DNA of each subset. Only in-frame clones appear in the TCRdb table, and some are missing; sequencing was by immunoSEQ multiplex PCR. The sample shows approximately 2.5 million clones, approximately 94% of them seen only once. V lost 4 bases and J lost 4; bases outside the gene matches: 11. The germline CDR1 and CDR2 sequences are SGHRS and YFSETQ. The CDR3 contains 15 residues. Study findings and constraints: Investigators collected only blood, and repertoires in tissues likely differ.

This TCR came from a man aged 18 to 29 in good health. Some clones in this sample may be carry-over from other donors' samples. The sequenced material came from naive CD4+ T cells from PBMCs. Subset: CD45RA+ positively selected. The genes are TRBV5-1 and TRBJ2-7; 7 nucleotides agree with TRBD1. The CDR3 DNA sequence: TGCGCCAGCAGCCCACCGGGACAGAGCTTTTACGAGCAGTACTTC. Translated, it gives CASSPPGQSFYEQYF.